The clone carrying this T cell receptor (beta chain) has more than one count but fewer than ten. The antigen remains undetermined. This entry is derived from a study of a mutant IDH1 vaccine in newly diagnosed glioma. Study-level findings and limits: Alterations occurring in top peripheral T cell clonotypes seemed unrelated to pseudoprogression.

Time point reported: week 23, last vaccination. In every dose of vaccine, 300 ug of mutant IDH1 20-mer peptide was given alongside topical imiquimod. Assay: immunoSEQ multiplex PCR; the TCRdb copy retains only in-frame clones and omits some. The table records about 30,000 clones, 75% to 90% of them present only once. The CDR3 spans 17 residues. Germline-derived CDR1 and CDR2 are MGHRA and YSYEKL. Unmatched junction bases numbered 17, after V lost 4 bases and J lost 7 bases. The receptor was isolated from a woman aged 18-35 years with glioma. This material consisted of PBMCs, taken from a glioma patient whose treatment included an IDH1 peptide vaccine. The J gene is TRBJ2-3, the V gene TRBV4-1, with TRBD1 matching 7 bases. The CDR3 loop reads CASSPTRTGLTINTQYF. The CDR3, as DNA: TGCGCCAGCAGCCCTACCCGGACAGGCCTAACTATAAATACGCAGTATTTT.